These 32 T cell receptor beta chains were sequenced from one sample in a study of CD8 T cells in Susac syndrome (dated by TCRdb to between 2018 and 2020). Libraries were prepared through the immunoSEQ multiplex PCR assay. RNA was extracted using the RNeasy kit, and roughly 0.45 to 1 microgram was reverse transcribed with random hexamers. TCRdb reworked the public reads: Q25 trimming with fastp, MiXCR clone assembly, productive beta chains retained. Entries are consolidated by CDR3 protein sequence, retaining the most common genes and DNA. Across this sample there are some 95,000 distinct CDR3 sequences, with approximately 92% seen only once. The ten largest clones represent around 0.3% of the sample. Sequenced input: CD8+ T cells from PBMCs. The receptors shown here come from a human donor in good health.

The count of this clonotype is one. The V call is TRBV12-3 or TRBV12-4, the J call TRBJ2-1; the D is unclear. Trimming took off 3 bases at V and 1 base at J, with 7 bases between the two ends. The CDR3 sequence is 14 residues long. In DNA form, the CDR3 reads TGTGCCAGCAGTTTCTCGCAGTCCTACAATGAGCAGTTCTTC. It yields the protein CASSFSQSYNEQFF.

The V call is TRBV5-6, the J call TRBJ2-6; perhaps TRBD2 as D (5 bases). V shed 5 bases and J shed 0 bases, with 24 bases lying between them. Germline values: CDR1 SGHDT, CDR2 YYEEEE. The CDR3 runs to 20 residues. For the CDR3, the DNA is TGTGCCAGCAGTGACCGAGGGAGCCGGGATCCCATCTCTGGGGCCAACGTCCTGACTTTC. Its translation is CASSDRGSRDPISGANVLTF.

The chain recombines TRBV2 with TRBJ2-2; the D gene could be TRBD1 or TRBD2 (6 bases each). Germline V gives CDR1 SNHLY, CDR2 FYNNEI. CDR3 length: 15 amino acids. Deletions cut 0 bases from V and 5 bases from J, with 10 bases between. CDR3 region: CASSEAGGKTGELFF. Written as DNA, the CDR3 is TGTGCCAGCAGTGAAGCGGGGGGCAAGACCGGGGAGCTGTTTTTT. Full variable domain (missing parts from reference TRBV2 and TRBJ2-2): EPEVTQTPSHQVTQMGQEVILRCVPISNHLYFYWYRQILGQKVEFLVSFYNNEISEKSEIFDDQFSVERPDGSNFTLKIRSTKLEDSAMYFCASSEAGGKTGELFFGEGSRLTVL.

The V and J genes are TRBV29-1 and TRBJ1-1; D is possibly TRBD1 (6 bases). The V end lost 7 bases, the J end lost 2 bases, and 14 bases lay between the germline ends. Germline values: CDR1 SQVTM, CDR2 ANQGSEA. CDR3 length: 13 amino acids. This CDR3 reads CSAGRGANTEAFF. CDR3 sequence (DNA): TGCAGCGCCGGACGGGGGGCTAACACTGAAGCTTTCTTT.

This chain uses TRBV20-1 with TRBJ1-2; 8 nucleotides align to TRBD1. V lost 3 bases to trimming and J lost 4 bases; unmatched junction nucleotides: 7. The CDR3 runs to 14 residues. Germline CDR1 is DFQATT and CDR2 is SNEGSKA (reference sequence). The CDR3 region is CSARDRALGYGYTF. CDR3 DNA: TGCAGTGCTAGGGACAGGGCCCTGGGCTATGGCTACACCTTC.

CDR3 sequence reads: CASSTTGESWGNTIYF. CDR3 bases: TGTGCCAGCAGTACAACAGGGGAATCTTGGGGAAACACCATATATTTT. The V gene is TRBV7-9, the J gene TRBJ1-3; TRBD1 matches 7 bases. CDR1 is SEHNR, CDR2 FQNEAQ, per germline (reference sequence). The CDR3 covers 16 residues. Trimming removed 6 bases from V and 4 bases from J; junction bases left unmatched: 12.

The chain combines TRBV11-2 with TRBJ2-1; the match to TRBD1 covers 7 bases. Per germline, CDR1 SGHAT and CDR2 FQNNGV. J lost 5 bases, V lost 3 bases, and 7 bases had no gene match. This CDR3 contains 15 residues. CDR3 amino acids: CASSLLGQHNNEQFF. Here the CDR3 DNA reads TGTGCCAGCAGCTTGTTGGGACAGCACAACAATGAGCAGTTCTTC.

The chain carries TRBV3-1 and TRBJ2-2; 10 positions match TRBD2. V gave up 4 bases and J gave up 6 bases; unmatched junction bases: 8. The CDR3 is made up of 16 amino acids. Germline V gene data show CDR1 as LGHDT and CDR2 as YNNKEL (reference sequence). CDR3: CASSLPGLATAGELFF. The CDR3 nucleotides are TGTGCCAGCAGCCTCCCGGGACTAGCGACCGCCGGGGAGCTGTTTTTT. The full variable domain, with the rest looked up from reference TRBV3-1 and TRBJ2-2, is DTAVSQTPKYLVTQMGNDKSIKCEQNLGHDTMYWYKQDSKKFLKIMFSYNNKELIINETVPNRFSPKSPDKAHLNLHINSLELGDSAVYFCASSLPGLATAGELFFGEGSRLTVL.

The chain recombines TRBV13 with TRBJ2-7, with 8 bases fitting TRBD1. CDR1 is PRHDT and CDR2 is FYEKMQ in the germline V gene (reference sequence). The J segment lost 1 base and the V segment lost 1 base, leaving 3 bases of the junction unmatched. CDR3 length: 15 amino acids. The CDR3 coding sequence is TGTGCCAGCAGCTTAGCTGGACAGGGATCCTACGAGCAGTACTTC. This gives the protein CASSLAGQGSYEQYF.

The chain couples TRBV6-5 to TRBJ1-1; D unclear. Trimming stripped 4 bases from V and 3 bases from J, with 18 bases between. From germline, CDR1 is MNHEY and CDR2 SVGAGI. The CDR3 is made up of 16 amino acids. In DNA form, the CDR3 reads TGTGCCAGCAGTTCAATCAACTCCCCGTTGGACACTGAAGCTTTCTTT. Translation gives CASSSINSPLDTEAFF.

The chain carries TRBV6-2 or TRBV6-3 and TRBJ2-1; D is ambiguous. CDR1 MNHEY and CDR2 SVGEGT come from the germline V gene. The CDR3 loop spans 11 amino acids. With 8 bases removed from V and 3 bases from J, the gap between germline ends came to 5 bases. Written as DNA, the CDR3 is TGTGCCAGCGAGGTCTACAATGAGCAGTTCTTC. Translating it yields CASEVYNEQFF.

The gene calls are TRBV5-1 and TRBJ2-7; D is unresolved. CDR1 and CDR2 (germline): SGHRS, YFSETQ. The CDR3 runs 13 residues. Trimming took 2 bases from V and 3 from J, leaving 9 bases between them. CDR3 amino acids: CASSLEIFYEQYF. DNA for the CDR3: TGCGCCAGCAGCTTAGAGATATTCTACGAGCAGTACTTC. Using reference TRBV5-1 and TRBJ2-7 for the parts outside the CDR3, the full variable domain is KAGVTQTPRYLIKTRGQQVTLSCSPISGHRSVSWYQQTPGQGLQFLFEYFSETQRNKGNFPGRFSGRQFSNSRSEMNVSTLELGDSALYLCASSLEIFYEQYFGPGTRLTVT.

The rearrangement links TRBV12-3 or TRBV12-4 to TRBJ2-7, with D perhaps TRBD2 (6 bases). The CDR3 is 15 residues long. Trimming took 6 bases from V and 2 from J, leaving 17 bases between them. In DNA form, the CDR3 reads TGTGCCAGCAGCCAGCTGATTGGAGGGACCTACGAGCAGTACTTC. This translates into CASSQLIGGTYEQYF.

The CDR3 sequence: CASSKTENYEQYF. In nucleotides, the CDR3 is TGTGCCAGCAGCAAGACAGAGAACTACGAGCAGTACTTC. The V call is TRBV11-2, the J call TRBJ2-7; tentative D call: TRBD1 (5 bases). CDR3 size: 13 residues. The V gene's germline CDR1 is SGHAT and CDR2 FQNNGV. The V gene lost 5 bases and the J gene lost 3 bases, with 11 bases spanning the gap. Full variable domain (outside the CDR3, taken from reference TRBV11-2 and TRBJ2-7): EAGVAQSPRYKIIEKRQSVAFWCNPISGHATLYWYQQILGQGPKLLIQFQNNGVVDDSQLPKDRFSAERLKGVDSTLKIQPAKLEDSAVYLCASSKTENYEQYFGPGTRLTVT.

The DNA for the CDR3 is TGCGCCAGCAGCCAGGGGAGCTCCTACAATGAGCAGTTCTTC. Translating gives CASSQGSSYNEQFF. The chain joins TRBV4-1 to TRBJ2-1; TRBD2 is a possible D gene (5 bases). There are 14 residues in the CDR3. V dropped 3 bases and J dropped 0 bases, with 6 bases sitting between them. The germline CDR1 and CDR2 sequences are MGHRA and YSYEKL.

The V and J genes are TRBV5-1 and TRBJ2-7; D may match TRBD1 or TRBD2 (5 bases each). The CDR3 extends over 16 amino acids. V was clipped by 4 bases and J by 4 bases, with 21 bases between them. Germline CDR1 reads SGHRS; CDR2 reads YFSETQ. The CDR3 is CASSPLTEPGAYEQYF. Here the CDR3 DNA reads TGCGCCAGCAGCCCACTTACAGAGCCCGGGGCTTACGAGCAGTACTTC.

V usage is TRBV9 and J usage is TRBJ2-7; 7 bases are a match to TRBD2. The length of the CDR3 is 13 residues. After removal of 4 bases from V and 4 bases from J, the junction contained 5 bases not matched to a gene. Germline-derived CDR1 and CDR2 are SGDLS and YYNGEE. The CDR3 coding sequence is TGTGCCAGCAGCCCTACTAGCGCGTACGAGCAGTACTTC. Translated, it gives CASSPTSAYEQYF. Based on the CDR3 plus reference TRBV9 and TRBJ2-7, the full variable domain is DSGVTQTPKHLITATGQRVTLRCSPRSGDLSVYWYQQSLDQGLQFLIQYYNGEERAKGNILERFSAQQFPDLHSELNLSSLELGDSALYFCASSPTSAYEQYFGPGTRLTVT.

The V call is TRBV7-3, the J call TRBJ2-3; TRBD1 is a possible D gene (6 bases). Germline CDR1 and CDR2: SGHTA and FQGTGA. V lost 0 bases and J 4 bases, leaving 11 bases between the germline ends. The CDR3 contains 15 residues. CDR3 coding DNA: TGTGCCAGCAGCTTAACGGGCGCAGGGGCAGATACGCAGTATTTT. It yields the protein CASSLTGAGADTQYF. The variable domain in full, completed from reference TRBV7-3 and TRBJ2-3, reads GAGVSQTPSNKVTEKGKYVELRCDPISGHTALYWYRQSLGQGPEFLIYFQGTGAADDSGLPNDRFFAVRPEGSVSTLKIQRTERGDSAVYLCASSLTGAGADTQYFGPGTRLTVL.

The chain joins TRBV7-9 to TRBJ2-7; D gene unclear. Germline CDR1 and CDR2: SEHNR and FQNEAQ (reference sequence). This CDR3 has 12 residues. V shed 1 base and J shed 5 bases, with 6 bases lying between them. The CDR3 DNA reads as TGTGCCAGCAGCTTAGGTCCCAACGAGCAGTACTTC. It encodes CASSLGPNEQYF.

This chain links TRBV2 with TRBJ1-1, with 7 positions matching TRBD1. CDR3 size: 13 residues. The V and J ends lost 7 bases and 1 base, in that order; junction bases with no gene match: 3. Per germline, CDR1 SNHLY and CDR2 FYNNEI. CDR3 sequence: CASNRGANTEAFF. In DNA form, the CDR3 reads TGTGCCAGCAACAGGGGAGCGAACACTGAAGCTTTCTTT.

The rearrangement links TRBV7-8 to TRBJ1-5; no firm D call. This CDR3 is built from 15 residues. CDR1 is SGHVS and CDR2 is FQNEAQ in the germline V gene. Between the trimmed V and J ends, which lost 4 bases and 6 bases, there was a span of 16 bases. CDR3 DNA sequence: TGTGCCAGCAGCTGGACCTGGGCAGCTGGTCAGCCCCAGCATTTT. Translated: CASSWTWAAGQPQHF.

The rearrangement uses TRBV29-1 and TRBJ2-3; 8 bases line up with TRBD2. With 6 bases clipped from V and 6 bases from J, the junction kept 14 bases outside the gene matches. Germline CDR1 SQVTM, CDR2 ANQGSEA. The CDR3 covers 15 residues. The CDR3 is CSVGGGEGLGDTQYF. CDR3 DNA sequence: TGCAGCGTGGGGGGCGGGGAGGGACTAGGGGATACGCAGTATTTT.

The V and J genes are TRBV7-8 and TRBJ2-1, with a weak D call TRBD1 (9 bases). Germline loops: CDR1 SGHVS, CDR2 FQNEAQ. The CDR3 is 13 amino acids. Trimming removed 5 bases at V and 14 bases at J, with 19 bases between. CDR3 amino acids: CASSPGGTGLKFF. The CDR3 coding sequence is TGTGCCAGCAGCCCGGGGGGGACAGGGCTGAAGTTCTTC.

This chain connects TRBV6-6 to TRBJ2-1, with no clear D. Trimming removed 5 bases from V and 10 bases from J, with 18 bases in between. Germline CDR1 reads MNHNY; CDR2 reads SVGAGI (reference sequence). The CDR3 spans 14 residues. Here the CDR3 DNA reads TGTGCCAGCAGTACCTCCCCCCCAAAGGAGGAGCAGTTCTTC. This gives the protein CASSTSPPKEEQFF.

Written as DNA, the CDR3 is TGTGCCAGCAGCTCGGACAATTACGAGCAGTACTTC. The encoded protein is CASSSDNYEQYF. The chain uses TRBV5-6 and TRBJ2-7, with TRBD1 as a possible D gene (5 bases). V was pared by 3 bases and J by 4 bases, with 8 bases between. This CDR3 is 12 amino acids long. Germline CDR1 is SGHDT and CDR2 is YYEEEE.

The CDR3 protein is CASSQDITSGGVTDTQYF. The DNA for the CDR3 is TGTGCCAGCAGCCAAGATATAACTAGCGGGGGAGTGACAGATACGCAGTATTTT. The chain couples TRBV3-1 to TRBJ2-3, with TRBD2 matching over 11 bases. Germline V gives CDR1 LGHDT, CDR2 YNNKEL (reference sequence). The CDR3 sequence is 18 residues long. The J segment lost 3 bases and the V segment lost 0 bases, leaving 8 bases of the junction unmatched.

CDR3 protein: CASSQDPFGTSGGPQLFF. The CDR3 bases are TGTGCCAGCAGCCAAGATCCGTTCGGGACTAGCGGGGGCCCCCAGCTGTTTTTT. The chain combines TRBV14 with TRBJ2-2; 14 bases are shared with TRBD2. CDR3 length equals 18 residues. J gave up 12 bases and V 0 bases, and 12 bases lay outside the gene matches. The germline V gene encodes CDR1 SGHDN and CDR2 FVKESK.

The V gene is TRBV29-1, the J gene TRBJ1-2, with a tentative D call TRBD1 (5 bases). The CDR3 sequence is 14 residues long. Germline assignment: CDR1 SQVTM and CDR2 ANQGSEA. The germline V and J ends were trimmed by 1 base and 2 bases, with 11 bases remaining between them. Written as DNA, the CDR3 is TGCAGCGTTGAAGGGGTAGGGGAGAACTATGGCTACACCTTC. Its translation: CSVEGVGENYGYTF.

This chain joins TRBV27 and TRBJ2-2; D is perhaps TRBD2 (6 bases). Germline V gene sequence: CDR1 MNHEY, CDR2 SMNVEV (reference sequence). The CDR3 runs 13 residues. Trimming took off 8 bases at V and 8 bases at J, with 15 bases between the two ends. The CDR3 nucleotides read TGTGCCAGCGGTATGGGGGGAAAGGGGGAGCTGTTTTTT. It is translated as CASGMGGKGELFF.

This clonotype was seen more than once but under ten times. The rearrangement joins TRBV30 to TRBJ2-5, with D possibly being TRBD1 (6 bases). The ends were cut back, 5 bases at V and 3 bases at J, with 19 bases in the middle. Germline CDR1 reads GTSNPN; CDR2 reads SVGIG (reference sequence). The CDR3 extends over 15 amino acids. The CDR3 loop reads CAWEGVEVFKETQYF. CDR3 DNA: TGTGCCTGGGAGGGGGTTGAGGTTTTTAAAGAGACCCAGTACTTC.

The CDR3 protein is CSARDGRGEQYF. CDR3 DNA sequence: TGCAGTGCTAGAGACGGCCGGGGGGAGCAGTACTTC. The chain links TRBV20-1 to TRBJ2-7; the D gene is possibly TRBD2 (6 bases). Germline V gives CDR1 DFQATT, CDR2 SNEGSKA (reference sequence). The CDR3 sequence is 12 residues long. The V and J ends lost 0 bases and 7 bases respectively, with 10 bases between them.

The rearrangement uses TRBV7-7 and TRBJ2-3, with D maybe TRBD2 (5 bases). This CDR3 region has 15 residues. Per the germline V gene, CDR1 is SSHAT and CDR2 is FNYEAQ (reference sequence). V lost 3 bases and J lost 0, with 10 bases in between. DNA of the CDR3: TGTGCCAGCAGCTTCCGAGGGTCAAGCACAGATACGCAGTATTTT. This encodes CASSFRGSSTDTQYF.